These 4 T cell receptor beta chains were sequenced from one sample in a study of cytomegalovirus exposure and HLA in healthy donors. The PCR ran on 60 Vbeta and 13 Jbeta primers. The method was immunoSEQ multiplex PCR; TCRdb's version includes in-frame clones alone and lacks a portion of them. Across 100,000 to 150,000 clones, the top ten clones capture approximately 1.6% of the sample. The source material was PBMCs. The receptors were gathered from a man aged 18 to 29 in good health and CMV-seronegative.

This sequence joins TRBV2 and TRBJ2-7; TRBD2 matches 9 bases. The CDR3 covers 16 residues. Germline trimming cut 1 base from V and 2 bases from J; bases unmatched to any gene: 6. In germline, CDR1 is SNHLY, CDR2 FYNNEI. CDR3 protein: CASSEGGAGGAYEQYF. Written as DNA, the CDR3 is TGTGCCAGCAGTGAAGGGGGAGCGGGAGGCGCCTACGAGCAGTACTTC.

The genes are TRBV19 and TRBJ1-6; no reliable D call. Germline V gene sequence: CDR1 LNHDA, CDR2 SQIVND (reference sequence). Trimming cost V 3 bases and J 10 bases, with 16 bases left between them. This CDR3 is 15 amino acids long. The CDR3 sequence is CASSISVTGRSPLHF. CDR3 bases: TGTGCCAGTAGTATCTCGGTAACCGGTCGCTCACCCCTCCACTTT. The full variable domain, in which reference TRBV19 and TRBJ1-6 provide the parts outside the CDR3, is DGGITQSPKYLFRKEGQNVTLSCEQNLNHDAMYWYRQDPGQGLRLIYYSQIVNDFQKGDIAEGYSVSREKKESFPLTVTSAQKNPTAFYLCASSISVTGRSPLHFGNGTRLTVT.

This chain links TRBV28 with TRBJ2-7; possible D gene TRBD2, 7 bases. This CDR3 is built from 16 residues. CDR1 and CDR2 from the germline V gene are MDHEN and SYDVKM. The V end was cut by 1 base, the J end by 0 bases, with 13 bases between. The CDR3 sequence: CASSLYAGASSYEQYF. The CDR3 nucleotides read TGTGCCAGCAGTTTATATGCGGGGGCAAGCTCCTACGAGCAGTACTTC.

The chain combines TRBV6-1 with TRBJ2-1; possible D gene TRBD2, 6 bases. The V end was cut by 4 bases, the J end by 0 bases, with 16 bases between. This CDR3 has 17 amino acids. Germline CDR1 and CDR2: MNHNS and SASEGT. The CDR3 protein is CASSGGLLGGSYNEQFF. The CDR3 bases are TGTGCCAGCAGTGGGGGGTTATTGGGGGGCTCCTACAATGAGCAGTTCTTC.